The rows below give T cell receptor beta chains drawn from one sample of a study of OX40 agonist ivuxolimab in advanced cancers. Measured with immunoSEQ multiplex PCR; TCRdb has only the in-frame clones, and not every one. The sample records some 86,000 clones, roughly 84% being singletons. Material: CD4+ or CD8+ T cells sorted from blood, obtained in a trial of the OX40 agonist ivuxolimab. All receptors derive from an adult with an advanced solid tumor such as melanoma, head and neck, liver or kidney cancer. Both conserved end residues are part of each CDR3. A D gene is named only where the DNA matches it firmly. Not every row has a clone size; where given, it reads once, few, many or a size class.

TRBV7-2	TRBD2	TRBJ2-7	-	TGTGCCAGCAGCTTGGAGGGGACTAGCGGCTCCTACGAGCAGTACTTC	CASSLEGTSGSYEQYF
TRBV4-1	TRBD2	TRBJ2-5	-	TGCGCCAGCAGCCCGTTAGCGGGGGGGCCTGGGGAGACCCAGTACTTC	CASSPLAGGPGETQYF
TRBV10-3	-	TRBJ1-2	-	TGTGCCATCAGTGGGGGCTATGGCTACACCTTC	CAISGGYGYTF
TRBV6-6	TRBD2	TRBJ2-1	-	TGTGCCAGCAGTTTTTCCGGGACTAGCGGGAGTTATGAGCAGTTCTTC	CASSFSGTSGSYEQFF
TRBV11-2	-	TRBJ2-2	-	TGTGCCAGCAGCTTAGGAAACTTCGGCGGGGAGCTGTTTTTT	CASSLGNFGGELFF
TRBV4-1	-	TRBJ2-2	-	TGCGCCAGCAGCCAAGCCGACATGGGGTTCACCGGGGAGCTGTTTTTT	CASSQADMGFTGELFF
TRBV2	-	TRBJ2-7	-	TGTGCCAGCAGTGAAGGGCAGGCGCCCCCTTACGAGCAGTACTTC	CASSEGQAPPYEQYF
TRBV5-6	-	TRBJ2-6	-	TGTGCCAGCAGCTTTAGAGTAACTGGGGCCAACGTCCTGACTTTC	CASSFRVTGANVLTF
TRBV30	-	TRBJ1-1	-	TGTGCCTGGAGTTGGATGGGGTCGGGCACTGAAGCTTTCTTT	CAWSWMGSGTEAFF
TRBV10-3	-	TRBJ1-1	-	TGTGCCATCCGAGGATCGAACACTGAAGCTTTCTTT	CAIRGSNTEAFF
TRBV6-1	TRBD1	TRBJ2-1	-	TGTGCCACAAGACCCGGGGGACAGGGGGCAGGTGAGCAGTTCTTC	CATRPGGQGAGEQFF
TRBV2	-	TRBJ1-3	-	TGTGCCAGCAGTGAGAAGACAGTTCGCTTCTCTGGAAACACCATATATTTT	CASSEKTVRFSGNTIYF
TRBV7-6	-	TRBJ2-7	-	TGTGCCAGCAGCTTAGGGGAACCACGGCAATACGAGCAGTACTTC	CASSLGEPRQYEQYF
TRBV19	-	TRBJ2-3	-	TGTGCCAGTAGGGCCACCAGGGAAGATACGCAGTATTTT	CASRATREDTQYF
TRBV23-1	-	TRBJ1-5	-	TGCGCCAGCAAGTGGGAGGAAAATAAGGAGAGGGTAAATCAGCCCCAGCATTTT	CASKWEENKERVNQPQHF
TRBV27	-	TRBJ2-6	once	TGTGCCAGCAGTTCCCCGTCGAGGGCCAACGTCCTGACTTTC	CASSSPSRANVLTF
TRBV18	TRBD2	TRBJ2-3	-	TGTGCCAGCTCACTTTCGGGACTAGCGGGGTCAGATACGCAGTATTTT	CASSLSGLAGSDTQYF
TRBV19	TRBD1	TRBJ1-1	-	TGTGCCAGTACCAACAGGGGACAGAACACTGAAGCTTTCTTT	CASTNRGQNTEAFF
TRBV30	-	TRBJ1-3	once	TGTGCCTGGAGTACTGGAAACACCATATATTTT	CAWSTGNTIYF
TRBV7-8	-	TRBJ2-5	-	TGTGCCAGCAGCCCGTGGGGGGCCCAAGAGACCCAGTACTTC	CASSPWGAQETQYF
TRBV11-1	-	TRBJ1-1	-	TGTGCCAGCAGCTTAGGAAACAAACCGAGGAACACTGAAGCTTTCTTT	CASSLGNKPRNTEAFF
TRBV6-1	TRBD2	TRBJ2-1	-	TGTGCCAGCAGTGCTACTAGCGGGGGGCGGGAGCAGTTCTTC	CASSATSGGREQFF
TRBV27	TRBD2	TRBJ2-2	once	TGTGCCAGCAGTCCTAGACTAGCGATGAACACCGGGGAGCTGTTTTTT	CASSPRLAMNTGELFF
TRBV7-7	TRBD1	TRBJ2-2	-	TGTGCTAGCAGCTTAGTAGATGGGACAGGGCGCACCGGGGAGCTGTTTTTT	CASSLVDGTGRTGELFF
TRBV30	-	TRBJ1-6	-	TGTGCCTGGAGTGCACGGAGGGGCTATAATTCACCCCTCCACTTT	CAWSARRGYNSPLHF